A selection of T cell receptor beta chains follows, all from one sample in a study of T cells in Graves' hyperthyroidism and ophthalmopathy. TCRdb used MiXCR to reprocess the multiplex PCR reads, holding one entry per CDR3 protein. Here the sample spans almost 600,000 distinct CDR3 sequences, 46% being singletons. Input material: peripheral blood or thyroid tissue (not recorded which). These receptors were taken from a woman younger than 30 with Graves' hyperthyroidism. The CDR3 runs from the conserved cysteine through the conserved F or W. The D gene is left open where the match is weak.

TRBV7-2	NA	TRBJ2-5	CASSRRGSEAQYF
TRBV29-1	NA	TRBJ1-5	CSEDRGQPQHF
TRBV2	TRBD1	TRBJ1-2	CASRERQGDNYGYTF
TRBV7-2	NA	TRBJ1-5	CASRTTVREPQHF
TRBV6-5	NA	TRBJ1-5	CASSYSQGSNQPQHF
TRBV10-3	TRBD2	TRBJ2-2	CAISATSGRVIGELFF
TRBV2	TRBD2	TRBJ2-7	CASSERRESTF
TRBV29-1	NA	TRBJ1-1	CSAENLGRGANTEAFF
TRBV2	TRBD1	TRBJ1-2	CASSEQGAISVYGYTF
TRBV6-5	NA	TRBJ2-3	CASSYYAGSDTQYF
TRBV20-1	TRBD2	TRBJ2-7	CSARIIAGAYEQYF
TRBV18	TRBD2	TRBJ2-5	CASSPGTSPETQYF
TRBV25-1	NA	TRBJ2-5	CASSEWGNTETQYF
TRBV7-9	NA	TRBJ1-6	CASSPTLGGSPLHF
TRBV5-1	NA	TRBJ2-2	CASLKTVNTGELFF
TRBV5-5	NA	TRBJ2-6	CASGGVRGPNVLTF
TRBV25-1	NA	TRBJ1-1	CAGTGRGNTEAFF
TRBV15	NA	TRBJ1-1	CATSRASVKNPLSSLKGFFTEAFF
TRBV4-1	NA	TRBJ2-2	CASSPTSLNTGELFF
TRBV20-1	NA	TRBJ2-5	CSARDFEGETQYF
TRBV15	TRBD1	TRBJ1-1	CATSRARTGFNEAFF
TRBV18	NA	TRBJ1-1	CASSPQGRTEAFF
TRBV2	NA	TRBJ2-7	CASSDPHEQYF
TRBV7-2	TRBD1	TRBJ2-7	CASSRQGFMTYEQYF
TRBV6-2/TRBV6-3	NA	TRBJ1-2	CASSPGHIYGYTF
TRBV3-1	NA	TRBJ1-3	CASSEAGTGNTIYF
TRBV12-5	TRBD1	TRBJ1-5	CASGSSPGTGDQPQHF
TRBV7-2	NA	TRBJ2-5	CASSPGHTKETQYF
TRBV5-4	TRBD1	TRBJ1-1	CASSLMGQGYYGNTEAFF
TRBV25-1	TRBD1	TRBJ1-4	CASSARGQGGTNEKLFF
TRBV25-1	NA	TRBJ1-5	CASSEGGQPQHF
TRBV5-6	NA	TRBJ1-5	CASSLVDQPQHF
TRBV6-5	NA	TRBJ1-3	CASSYSGGDSGNTIYF
TRBV5-6	TRBD1	TRBJ1-4	CASTDDRVGEKLFF
TRBV3-1	NA	TRBJ2-7	CASSQDWGSSYEQYF
TRBV18	TRBD2	TRBJ2-7	CASSPVAGGLGEQYF
TRBV10-3	NA	TRBJ2-2	CAISAVDLNTGELFF
TRBV4-3	TRBD1	TRBJ2-7	CASSQGRGRLYEQYF
TRBV7-2	NA	TRBJ1-6	CASSAGTPLHF
TRBV20-1	NA	TRBJ2-7	CSARGNRDYEQYF
TRBV10-1	NA	TRBJ2-7	CASSEGLPGEQYF
TRBV29-1	NA	TRBJ1-5	CSVEAGGWQGSNQPQHF
TRBV20-1	TRBD1	TRBJ1-2	CSATPRDRGALTYGYTF
TRBV29-1	TRBD1	TRBJ2-7	CSVDPGTGSCEQYF
TRBV29-1	NA	TRBJ2-3	CSGTGVKYDTQYF